Below, 30 T cell receptor beta chains from the same sample are listed, as sequenced in a study of T cell responses to AZD1222 COVID-19 vaccine. The repertoire was sequenced with immunoSEQ multiplex PCR; TCRdb's copy has only in-frame clones and lacks some. There are some 120,000 clones in the sample; roughly 84% occur only once, and around 10% lies in the top ten. This specimen consisted of peripheral blood, obtained on day 0 of AZD1222 vaccination. The receptors here all came from an adult in good health.

The gene calls are TRBV7-9 and TRBJ2-2; 7 bases match TRBD1. Trimming removed 5 bases from V and 9 bases from J; junction bases left unmatched: 12. This CDR3 region has 15 residues. Germline loops: CDR1 SEHNR, CDR2 FQNEAQ (reference sequence). CDR3 loop: CASSTSTGSGRELFF. Written as DNA, the CDR3 is TGTGCCAGCAGCACCTCGACAGGGTCCGGACGGGAGCTGTTTTTT.

The chain carries TRBV6-5 and TRBJ1-5; 9 bases line up with TRBD1. Germline values: CDR1 MNHEY, CDR2 SVGAGI. CDR3 length: 14 residues. V gave up 9 bases and J gave up 6 bases; unmatched junction bases: 9. CDR3 nucleotides: TGTGCCAGTGTTGTGACAGGGGGTGGTCAGCCCCAGCATTTT. Protein: CASVVTGGGQPQHF.

Turning to this clone: Sequence at one end of the junction differs from germline and may be a read error. The same CDR3 is also encoded by other DNA sequences in this sample. The chain recombines TRBV6-5 with TRBJ2-2, with D uncertain. The CDR3 sequence is 13 residues long. The germline gives CDR1 MNHEY, CDR2 SVGAGI. The chain's CDR3 is CASSAKRTGELFF. For the CDR3, the DNA is TGTGCCAGCAGCGCGAAGCGAACCGGAGAGCTGTTTTTT.

Of note for this clone: The sample contains more than one DNA sequence encoding this CDR3. The V and J genes are TRBV9 and TRBJ2-2; D gene uncertain. The CDR3 runs 13 residues. With 3 bases removed from V and 5 bases from J, the gap between germline ends came to 8 bases. CDR1 is SGDLS and CDR2 is YYNGEE in the germline V gene. The CDR3 loop reads CASSATGTGELFF. CDR3 in DNA: TGTGCCAGCAGCGCAACCGGGACCGGGGAGCTGTTTTTT.

This clone showed up just once. This chain links TRBV11-3 with TRBJ1-1; no definite D call. Germline CDR1 and CDR2: SGHNT and YENEEA. V shed 0 bases and J shed 1 base, with 9 bases lying between them. This CDR3 is 15 amino acids long. As DNA, the CDR3 is TGTGCCAGCAGCTTAGACCAACGGTCGAACACTGAAGCTTTCTTT. Residues: CASSLDQRSNTEAFF.

This clone was detected only once. This chain uses TRBV11-1 with TRBJ2-3; D is undetermined. Between the trimmed V and J ends, which lost 3 bases and 0 bases, there was a span of 13 bases. The CDR3 contains 16 residues. Germline assignment: CDR1 SGHAT and CDR2 FQDESV (reference sequence). The CDR3 nucleotides are TGTGCCAGCAGCTTTCTTTCCCCAGGTAGCACAGATACGCAGTATTTT. It yields the protein CASSFLSPGSTDTQYF.

This chain joins TRBV18 and TRBJ2-3, with 8 bases matching TRBD2. V trimming: 2 bases; J trimming: 6 bases; junction bases outside the gene matches: 4. From germline, CDR1 is KGHSH and CDR2 LQKENI. This CDR3 comprises 14 residues. The CDR3 coding sequence is TGTGCCAGCTCACCAAATCTAGCGGGCGATACGCAGTATTTT. Its translation: CASSPNLAGDTQYF.

The rearrangement joins TRBV21-1 to TRBJ2-1. TRBV21-1 is given as a pseudogene. This CDR3 region has 16 residues. In DNA form, the CDR3 reads TGTGCCAGCAGGAGATTAGGGGACGATATCCACAATGAGCAGTTCTTC. Protein product: CASRRLGDDIHNEQFF.

This chain uses TRBV5-1 with TRBJ2-1; no firm D call. Trimming pared 5 bases from V and 1 base from J, leaving 10 bases between. CDR1 and CDR2 from the germline V gene are SGHRS and YFSETQ. The CDR3 runs to 14 residues. This chain's CDR3 is CASSRVESYNEQFF. DNA of the CDR3: TGCGCCAGCAGTAGAGTGGAATCCTACAATGAGCAGTTCTTC.

The V and J genes are TRBV14 and TRBJ2-1; no clear D. Germline V gives CDR1 SGHDN, CDR2 FVKESK. The V gene lost 1 base and the J gene lost 0 bases, with 13 bases spanning the gap. The length of the CDR3 is 17 residues. The CDR3 loop is CASSQVWGWGSYNEQFF. Written as DNA, the CDR3 is TGTGCCAGCAGCCAAGTCTGGGGTTGGGGCTCCTACAATGAGCAGTTCTTC.

The rearrangement joins TRBV27 to TRBJ2-3; D is undetermined. The CDR3 covers 13 residues. Germline lookup yields CDR1 MNHEY and CDR2 SMNVEV (reference sequence). V was trimmed by 1 base and J by 3 bases, leaving 5 bases between them. CDR3 coding DNA: TGTGCCAGCAGTTTATTGGGGACAGATACGCAGTATTTT. Protein product: CASSLLGTDTQYF.

The rearrangement joins TRBV6-5 to TRBJ2-5; D is unclear. Trimming pared 8 bases from V and 5 bases from J, leaving 9 bases between. CDR1 and CDR2 (germline): MNHEY, SVGAGI. The CDR3 sequence is 11 residues long. In DNA form, the CDR3 reads TGTGCCAGCTCCCAAGGGGAGACCCAGTACTTC. Translation: CASSQGETQYF.

In DNA form, the CDR3 reads TGTGCCAGCAGCTGGGTGGTCGGACAGAGAAAGAACACTGAAGCTTTCTTT. It translates to CASSWVVGQRKNTEAFF. V gene TRBV7-9 combines with J gene TRBJ1-1, with D possibly TRBD1 on 6 matching bases. V was shortened by 4 bases and J by 1 base, with 19 bases between the two germline ends. The CDR3 covers 17 residues. Per the germline V gene, CDR1 is SEHNR and CDR2 is FQNEAQ (reference sequence).

This chain's CDR3 is CASSIAQAHNSPLHF. CDR3 nucleotides: TGTGCCAGTAGTATAGCACAGGCCCATAATTCACCCCTCCACTTT. This chain joins TRBV19 and TRBJ1-6; D might be TRBD1 (5 bases). The V end lost 1 base, the J end lost 5 bases, and 9 bases lay between the germline ends. Germline values: CDR1 LNHDA, CDR2 SQIVND (reference sequence). The CDR3 runs to 15 residues.

The V call is TRBV4-1, the J call TRBJ1-4; TRBD1 matches 12 bases. The V gene's germline CDR1 is MGHRA and CDR2 YSYEKL. This CDR3 region has 18 residues. Trimming removed 1 base from V and 8 bases from J; junction bases left unmatched: 11. The DNA of the CDR3 is TGCGCCAGCAGCCAAGCGCCGCCGGGACAGGGGGCTTGGGAAAAACTGTTTTTT. The encoded protein is CASSQAPPGQGAWEKLFF.

The chain recombines TRBV6-5 with TRBJ1-1; D not resolved. Between the trimmed V and J ends, which lost 5 bases and 1 base, there was a span of 11 bases. Looked up from germline, CDR1 is MNHEY and CDR2 is SVGAGI. CDR3 length equals 14 residues. The CDR3 reads CASSRRVGNTEAFF. The CDR3 bases are TGTGCCAGCAGTAGGAGGGTTGGGAACACTGAAGCTTTCTTT.

The chain has TRBV9 and TRBJ2-3; no reliable D call. Between the trimmed V and J ends, which lost 1 base and 0 bases, there was a span of 9 bases. The germline V gene has CDR1 SGDLS and CDR2 YYNGEE. The CDR3 totals 15 residues. CDR3 region: CASSVRGDSTDTQYF. In DNA form, the CDR3 reads TGTGCCAGCAGCGTACGAGGAGACAGCACAGATACGCAGTATTTT.

V and J are TRBV5-5 and TRBJ2-1, with D possibly being TRBD1 (5 bases). CDR3 size: 14 residues. V gave up 0 bases and J gave up 7 bases, with 11 bases separating them. Germline CDR1 is SGHKS and CDR2 is YYEKEE (reference sequence). The CDR3 nucleotides are TGTGCCAGCAGCTTGGAACAGTCAGGGAATGAGCAGTTCTTC. Protein product: CASSLEQSGNEQFF.

The gene calls are TRBV6-5 and TRBJ2-2; 8 bases match TRBD2. CDR1 and CDR2 (germline): MNHEY, SVGAGI. Trimming at V came to 6 bases and at J to 4 bases, leaving 1 base not matched to a gene. The CDR3 has 13 amino acids. The CDR3 nucleotides are TGTGCCAGCAGCCGGGGGGGCACCGGGGAGCTGTTTTTT. Protein product: CASSRGGTGELFF.

V gene TRBV11-2 combines with J gene TRBJ1-2; 12 bases line up with TRBD1. V was pared by 2 bases and J by 3 bases, with 13 bases of the junction left unmatched. There are 19 residues in the CDR3. CDR1 SGHAT and CDR2 FQNNGV come from the germline V gene. The CDR3 sequence: CASSLSSGTGGAVDYGYTF. The CDR3 DNA reads as TGTGCCAGCAGCTTATCGTCCGGGACAGGGGGCGCAGTAGACTATGGCTACACCTTC.

This clone was seen a handful of times. This chain joins TRBV10-1 and TRBJ2-3, with D perhaps TRBD1 (5 bases). V gave up 6 bases and J gave up 2 bases, with 12 bases separating them. The CDR3 contains 14 residues. CDR1 is WNHNN and CDR2 is SYGVQD in the germline V gene (reference sequence). The CDR3 region has the DNA TGCGCCAGCAGCAAAGACAGCTCCACAGATACGCAGTATTTT. This sequence encodes CASSKDSSTDTQYF.

The chain recombines TRBV19 with TRBJ2-7; 8 nucleotides agree with TRBD1. The ends lost 3 bases at V and 4 bases at J; junction bases unmatched: 5. The CDR3 is made up of 14 amino acids. The germline V gene encodes CDR1 LNHDA and CDR2 SQIVND (reference sequence). The CDR3 is CASSIRTGRYEQYF. CDR3 nucleotides: TGTGCCAGTAGTATTAGGACAGGGCGATACGAGCAGTACTTC.

This chain joins TRBV4-1 and TRBJ1-2; D uncertain. Germline-derived CDR1 and CDR2 are MGHRA and YSYEKL. V was pared by 1 base and J by 3 bases, with 15 bases between. The CDR3 runs to 16 residues. The CDR3 sequence: CASSQAPGFGYYGYTF. The CDR3 DNA sequence: TGCGCCAGCAGCCAAGCCCCTGGCTTCGGGTACTATGGCTACACCTTC.

The table lists this clone with a count of one. The rearrangement uses TRBV24-1 and TRBJ2-7; 8 positions agree with TRBD2. The CDR3 loop spans 15 amino acids. V trimming: 2 bases; J trimming: 6 bases; junction bases outside the gene matches: 8. Germline CDR1 and CDR2: KGHDR and SFDVKD. CDR3 sequence reads: CATSDSRGGQGEQYF. The CDR3 nucleotides are TGTGCCACCAGTGATTCACGCGGGGGGCAGGGCGAGCAGTACTTC.

CDR3 nucleotides: TGTGCCAGCAGCCAAGTGACAGGGGTAGGAGAGCAGTACTTC. As protein: CASSQVTGVGEQYF. The chain is built from TRBV14 and TRBJ2-7, with 8 bases identical to TRBD1. The CDR3 extends over 14 amino acids. Trimming removed 1 base from V and 7 bases from J; junction bases left unmatched: 6. Germline CDR1 reads SGHDN; CDR2 reads FVKESK.

J is TRBJ1-1 and V is TRBV27; no definite D call. The V gene lost 8 bases and the J gene lost 4 bases, with 8 bases spanning the gap. The germline gives CDR1 MNHEY, CDR2 SMNVEV (reference sequence). The CDR3 covers 11 residues. The CDR3 DNA reads TGTGCCAGCCATGCGGGCACTGAAGCTTTCTTT. It encodes CASHAGTEAFF.

The V and J genes are TRBV11-2 and TRBJ2-4; D possibly corresponds to TRBD1 (6 bases). V lost 6 bases and J lost 9, with 15 bases in between. This CDR3 region has 13 residues. The germline gives CDR1 SGHAT, CDR2 FQNNGV. As DNA, the CDR3 is TGTGCCAGCAGTTGGAACAGGGTTGGCATTCAGTACTTC. It yields the protein CASSWNRVGIQYF.

This clone has a single count. The rearrangement joins TRBV28 to TRBJ1-1, with 8 bases identical to TRBD1. V lost 7 bases and J lost 4; bases outside the gene matches: 5. The V gene's germline CDR1 is MDHEN and CDR2 SYDVKM. This CDR3 comprises 13 residues. The chain's CDR3 is CASNQGAGTEAFF. CDR3 in DNA: TGTGCCAGCAATCAGGGGGCGGGCACTGAAGCTTTCTTT.

This chain joins TRBV5-1 and TRBJ2-7, with 9 bases that match TRBD1. With V trimmed by 3 bases and J by 5 bases, 0 bases remained unmatched. CDR3 size: 12 residues. Germline V gives CDR1 SGHRS, CDR2 YFSETQ. The CDR3 spells CASSWTGDEQYF. In DNA, the CDR3 is TGCGCCAGCAGCTGGACAGGGGACGAGCAGTACTTC.

This clone was counted between two and nine times. In the same sample, other DNA sequences code for this CDR3. J is TRBJ1-5 and V is TRBV15, with D tentatively TRBD1 (6 bases). Trimming cost V 5 bases and J 3 bases, with 11 bases left between them. CDR1 is LNHNV and CDR2 is YYDKDF in the germline V gene (reference sequence). The CDR3 loop spans 14 amino acids. The CDR3 loop is CATSEDSSNQPQHF. The CDR3 DNA reads TGTGCCACCAGCGAGGACAGCTCCAATCAGCCCCAGCATTTT.